A single sample gave rise to the 9 T cell receptor beta chains below, sequenced in a study of human T cells and chemical hapten exposure (dated by TCRdb to about 2021). The time point label corresponds to: patch test 2, 6 weeks after DPC sensitization. Per the publication, the treatment or condition label means: therapeutic diphenylcyclopropenone sensitization with weekly scalp DPC. Receptors were amplified or captured by RACE. The sequencer was a NextSeq 500. TCRdb reanalyzed the raw reads on its own, using fastp at Q25 for trimming and MiXCR for clone calling, and kept in-frame beta chains. Each CDR3 protein gets just one entry, which takes the most common genes and DNA from the rows behind it. Within this sample are roughly 52,000 distinct CDR3 sequences, with about 10% of them counted one time only. The ten biggest clones cover over 1.5% of the sample. The specimen comprised whole blood, sampled in connection with sensitization to the hapten diphenylcyclopropenone (DPC). The receptors shown here come from a woman aged 50 to 65 with alopecia areata. Some clones in this sample may be carry-over from other donors' samples.

As regards this clonotype: A much larger clone lies a single base off, so this may be a read error. The chain combines TRBV29-1 with TRBJ2-2; D tentatively reads TRBD1 or TRBD2 (5 bases each). CDR3 length equals 13 residues. From germline, CDR1 is SQVTM and CDR2 ANQGSEA. This chain's CDR3 is CCVGTANTGELFF. The CDR3 DNA is TGCTGCGTTGGGACGGCGAACACCGGGGAGCTGTTTTTT.

The CDR3 region is CASSQEGHFNQPQHF. In nucleotides, the CDR3 is TGCGCCAGCAGCCAAGAAGGACACTTCAATCAGCCCCAGCATTTT. The chain recombines TRBV4-1 with TRBJ1-5; perhaps TRBD1 as D (5 bases). V lost 0 bases, J lost 3 bases, and 9 bases lay in between. CDR1 is MGHRA and CDR2 is YSYEKL in the germline V gene. This CDR3 region has 15 residues.

This clonotype has ten or more counts. The gene calls are TRBV4-1 and TRBJ1-1, with D unresolved. V shed 6 bases and J shed 0 bases, with 8 bases lying between them. Germline V gene sequence: CDR1 MGHRA, CDR2 YSYEKL. The CDR3 has 13 residues. CDR3 loop: CASSDGLNTEAFF. The CDR3 region has the DNA TGCGCCAGCAGTGATGGGTTGAACACTGAAGCTTTCTTT.

As to this clonotype: A much larger clone lies a single base off, so this may be a read error. The chain couples TRBV6-2 or TRBV6-3 to TRBJ1-1; no definite D call. Germline values: CDR1 MNHEY, CDR2 SVGEGT. CDR3 length: 13 amino acids. Trimming took 4 bases from V and 9 from J, leaving 15 bases between them. The CDR3 DNA follows: TGTGCCAGCAGTTTTTCGGGGTACCCTAAAGCTTTCTTT. Residues: CASSFSGYPKAFF.

The J gene is TRBJ1-2, the V gene TRBV5-1; no clear D gene. Trimming cost V 4 bases and J 11 bases, with 18 bases left between them. Germline loops: CDR1 SGHRS, CDR2 YFSETQ. The CDR3 length is 13 residues. The CDR3 spells CASSPSTGPSYTF. In DNA form, the CDR3 reads TGCGCCAGCAGCCCGAGTACCGGGCCCTCTTACACCTTC.

In this sample, this clonotype turned up many times. The V call is TRBV5-6, the J call TRBJ1-2, with D tentatively TRBD1 (5 bases). Trimming shortened V by 2 bases and J by 8 bases, and 19 bases separated the two germline ends. The CDR3 is 15 residues long. Germline lookup yields CDR1 SGHDT and CDR2 YYEEEE. CDR3: CASSFFRDGIRGYTF. For the CDR3, the DNA is TGTGCCAGCAGCTTCTTCCGGGACGGCATAAGAGGCTACACCTTC.

This clonotype was counted many times. This chain links TRBV6-5 with TRBJ1-3, with D perhaps matching TRBD1 (6 bases). Germline CDR1 MNHEY, CDR2 SVGAGI. This CDR3 spans 15 amino acids. V gave up 5 bases and J gave up 5 bases, with 16 bases separating them. CDR3: CASSPTSQGRNTIYF. The CDR3 DNA sequence: TGTGCCAGCAGTCCCACCTCCCAGGGGAGAAACACCATATATTTT.

This chain links TRBV12-5 with TRBJ1-2; 11 bases are a match to TRBD1. Trimming at V came to 6 bases and at J to 8 bases, leaving 8 bases not matched to a gene. Germline assignment: CDR1 LGHNT and CDR2 FRNRAP. The CDR3 loop spans 14 amino acids. CDR3 DNA sequence: TGTGCTAGTGGACCCGGACAGGGGGCTAGGGGCTACACCTTC. It yields the protein CASGPGQGARGYTF.

This clonotype was recorded a few times. This chain connects TRBV2 to TRBJ2-3, with D perhaps matching TRBD2 (7 bases). Germline V gene lookup returns CDR1 SNHLY and CDR2 FYNNEI. V lost 8 bases and J 3 bases, leaving 9 bases between the germline ends. The CDR3 consists of 12 residues. The CDR3 sequence is CASGGATDTQYF. The CDR3 DNA follows: TGTGCCAGCGGGGGGGCGACAGATACGCAGTATTTT.